This T cell receptor beta chain was obtained from a study of neurological immune-mediated disorders. Study results and limitations: There were no CDR3 amino acid sequences shared by expanded clones across subjects, a result suggesting private repertoires in all groups. The study found the most TCR clonal expansion in HTLV-1-associated myelopathy and the least in multiple sclerosis, below healthy controls. When the repertoires were grouped phylogenetically, those of 18 of the 34 multiple sclerosis patients came together in a single cluster of related CDR3 sequences, which points to a possible repertoire-level signature.

With 10-nucleotide random UMIs included, cDNA was synthesized by 5'RACE. One entry per CDR3 protein, called by TCRdb with MiXCR from the 5' RACE reads. The sample holds tens of thousands of distinct CDR3 sequences, just over 2.5% seen once. This clonotype was observed many times. Its antigen is unidentified. This TCR was recovered from a woman aged 25-40 years with multiple sclerosis. Sequenced material: PBMCs.

CDR3 nucleotide sequence: TGCGCCAGCAGCTTGGGTCTTCCAGTGAACACTGAAGCTTTCTTT. Amino acids: CASSLGLPVNTEAFF. The genes are TRBV5-1 and TRBJ1-1; D gene ambiguous. The CDR3 covers 15 residues. Germline-derived CDR1 and CDR2 are SGHRS and YFSETQ. V shed 0 bases and J shed 0 bases, with 9 bases lying between them.